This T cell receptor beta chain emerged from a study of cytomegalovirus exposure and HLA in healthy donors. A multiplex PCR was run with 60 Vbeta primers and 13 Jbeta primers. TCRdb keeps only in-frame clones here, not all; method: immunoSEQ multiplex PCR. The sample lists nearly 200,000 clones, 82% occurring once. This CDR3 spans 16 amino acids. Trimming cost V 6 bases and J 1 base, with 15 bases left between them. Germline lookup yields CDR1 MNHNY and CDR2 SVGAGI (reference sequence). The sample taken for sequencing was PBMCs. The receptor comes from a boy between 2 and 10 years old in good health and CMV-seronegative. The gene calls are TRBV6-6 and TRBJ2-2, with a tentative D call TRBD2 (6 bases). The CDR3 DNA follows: TGTGCCAGCAGACTCCAGGGACTTGTGAACACCGGGGAGCTGTTTTTT. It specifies CASRLQGLVNTGELFF.